Presented here are 25 T cell receptor beta chains from one specimen sequenced in a study of blood T cell repertoires in COVID-19. The data were produced by immunoSEQ multiplex PCR, yet TCRdb's version contains in-frame clones alone and is incomplete. The sample lists 300,000 to 350,000 clones; around nine tenths were seen once. Sequenced input: PBMCs or T cells enriched from blood (not recorded which). The receptors originated from a woman aged 25 to 39 who had been exposed to COVID-19.

The V and J genes are TRBV14 and TRBJ1-5; D is possibly TRBD1 (5 bases). The CDR3 has 11 residues. CDR1 and CDR2 (germline): SGHDN, FVKESK. V lost 3 bases to trimming and J lost 9 bases, with 6 bases between them. CDR3 residues: CASSHGGPQHF. Written as DNA, the CDR3 is TGTGCCAGCAGCCACGGGGGGCCCCAGCATTTT.

The chain is built from TRBV19 and TRBJ2-2; maybe TRBD1 (5 bases). V was trimmed by 5 bases and J by 6 bases, leaving 7 bases between them. Germline loops: CDR1 LNHDA, CDR2 SQIVND (reference sequence). The CDR3 contains 12 residues. The CDR3: CASSLRAGELFF. The DNA for the CDR3 is TGTGCCAGTAGTCTCAGGGCCGGGGAGCTGTTTTTT.

The chain has TRBV14 and TRBJ1-2; TRBD1 aligns across 8 bases. The V segment lost 4 bases and the J segment 5 bases; nucleotides outside the gene matches: 3. Germline V lookup: CDR1 SGHDN, CDR2 FVKESK. The CDR3 has 13 residues. The CDR3 loop reads CASSLGQGYGYTF. CDR3 nucleotides: TGTGCCAGCAGCCTCGGACAGGGTTATGGCTACACCTTC.

The V and J genes are TRBV4-3 and TRBJ1-2, with 7 bases fitting TRBD1. Germline V gives CDR1 LGHNA, CDR2 YSLEER. CDR3 length: 16 residues. V dropped 0 bases and J dropped 4; count of bases not matched to a gene: 8. The CDR3 bases are TGCGCCAGCAGCCAAGATGGTGGCAGGGGGACCTATGGCTACACCTTC. It codes for CASSQDGGRGTYGYTF.

The chain uses TRBV20-1 and TRBJ1-2; 8 bases match TRBD1. Trimming cost V 6 bases and J 7 bases; bases outside gene matches: 4. The CDR3 has 11 amino acids. Germline V lookup: CDR1 DFQATT, CDR2 SNEGSKA (reference sequence). CDR3 region: CSARQGPGYTF. For the CDR3, the DNA is TGCAGTGCCCGACAGGGGCCTGGCTACACCTTC.

This rearrangement joins TRBV5-4 to TRBJ2-7, with TRBD2 as a possible D gene (5 bases). Germline V gene sequence: CDR1 SGHNT, CDR2 YYREEE (reference sequence). CDR3 size: 15 residues. The germline V and J ends were trimmed by 3 bases and 2 bases, with 15 bases remaining between them. The CDR3 reads CASSSPRENPYEQYF. The CDR3 DNA reads as TGTGCCAGCAGCTCGCCCCGGGAAAACCCCTACGAGCAGTACTTC.

The chain uses TRBV19 and TRBJ1-2; D is perhaps TRBD1 (5 bases). V was trimmed by 3 bases and J by 4 bases, leaving 9 bases between them. Germline CDR1 LNHDA, CDR2 SQIVND (reference sequence). This CDR3 region has 13 residues. This CDR3 is CASSMGLTYGYTF. CDR3 nucleotide sequence: TGTGCCAGTAGTATGGGGCTCACCTATGGCTACACCTTC.

V gene TRBV9 combines with J gene TRBJ1-2; 9 bases fit TRBD1. CDR1 is SGDLS and CDR2 is YYNGEE in the germline V gene. The CDR3 runs to 16 residues. J gave up 7 bases and V 0 bases, and 10 bases lay outside the gene matches. CDR3 bases: TGTGCCAGCAGCGTAGGGGACAGGGATCGAAGTCGTGGCTACACCTTC. This codes for CASSVGDRDRSRGYTF.

The gene calls are TRBV9 and TRBJ2-1; 7 bases match TRBD2. J gave up 7 bases and V 3 bases, and 4 bases lay outside the gene matches. The germline CDR1 and CDR2 sequences are SGDLS and YYNGEE. The CDR3 is 13 residues long. As DNA, the CDR3 is TGTGCCAGCAGCGGATCCGGGGGGAATGAGCAGTTCTTC. Encoded protein: CASSGSGGNEQFF.

The rearrangement joins TRBV6-6 to TRBJ2-5; 7 bases align to TRBD1. CDR1 and CDR2 (germline): MNHNY, SVGAGI (reference sequence). The junction had 8 bases not matched to a gene; V was cut back by 5 bases and J by 5 bases. This CDR3 contains 14 residues. The CDR3 protein is CASSLDRDKETQYF. The CDR3 DNA reads TGTGCCAGCAGTCTAGACAGGGACAAGGAGACCCAGTACTTC.

Worth noting for this clone: This CDR3 is also generated by other DNA sequences in the sample. The rearrangement uses TRBV5-1 and TRBJ1-1, with a weak D call TRBD1 (5 bases). Germline CDR1 SGHRS, CDR2 YFSETQ. Trimming cost V 1 base and J 5 bases, with 6 bases left between them. This CDR3 has 12 residues. CDR3 sequence reads: CASSLPGTEAFF. As DNA, the CDR3 is TGCGCCAGCAGCTTGCCAGGGACTGAAGCTTTCTTT.

The chain recombines TRBV18 with TRBJ1-1; D may be TRBD1 (5 bases). The CDR3 is made up of 18 amino acids. The ends were cut back, 3 bases at V and 8 bases at J, with 28 bases in the middle. Per germline, CDR1 KGHSH and CDR2 LQKENI. The CDR3 bases are TGTGCCAGCTCACCGGGAGCCGTGTGGGCCCTGACGGGGGAGGAAGCTTTCTTT. It codes for CASSPGAVWALTGEEAFF.

This chain connects TRBV5-1 to TRBJ2-5; 7 bases are shared with TRBD1. The ends lost 3 bases at V and 13 bases at J; junction bases unmatched: 6. The CDR3 extends over 11 amino acids. Germline loops: CDR1 SGHRS, CDR2 YFSETQ. The CDR3 reads CASSSGQALYF. For the CDR3, the DNA is TGCGCCAGCAGCTCCGGACAGGCTTTGTACTTC.

The V call is TRBV18, the J call TRBJ1-1, with 7 nucleotides matching TRBD1. Germline CDR1 KGHSH, CDR2 LQKENI. V shed 6 bases, J shed 11 bases, and the junction held 9 bases outside the gene matches. This CDR3 has 12 residues. CDR3 bases: TGTGCCAGCTCGTCTACAGGGGTTGAGGCTTTCTTT. Its protein product is CASSSTGVEAFF.

V gene TRBV28 combines with J gene TRBJ1-2; TRBD1 aligns across 7 bases. CDR3 size: 13 residues. J was trimmed by 4 bases and V by 6 bases; bases with no gene match: 5. The germline V gene has CDR1 MDHEN and CDR2 SYDVKM. This CDR3 is CASREQGIYGYTF. DNA of the CDR3: TGTGCCAGCAGAGAACAGGGGATCTATGGCTACACCTTC.

In the case of this clone: One end of the junction is discordant with germline, which a read error may explain. The V and J genes are TRBV4-1 and TRBJ1-5; the D is unclear. CDR1 and CDR2 (germline): MGHRA, YSYEKL. This CDR3 is built from 16 residues. The CDR3 DNA sequence: TGCGCCAGCAGCCAAGTCGCCAGTGCTAGCTATCAGCCCCAGCATTTT. Its translation is CASSQVASASYQPQHF.

The rearrangement uses TRBV7-9 and TRBJ1-6; 8 bases match TRBD1. CDR3 length equals 17 residues. The junction had 7 bases not matched to a gene; V was cut back by 1 base and J by 5 bases. Germline V CDR1 and CDR2: SEHNR, FQNEAQ (reference sequence). The CDR3 reads CASSLGQGAYDNSPLHF. DNA of the CDR3: TGTGCCAGCAGCTTAGGTCAGGGGGCCTATGATAATTCACCCCTCCACTTT.

The gene calls are TRBV28 and TRBJ1-1, with D possibly being TRBD1 (5 bases). V was cut by 1 base and J by 4 bases, with 10 bases left in between. This CDR3 has 14 residues. From germline, CDR1 is MDHEN and CDR2 SYDVKM. The CDR3 sequence is CASSLSYRSTEAFF. The CDR3 coding sequence is TGTGCCAGCAGTTTATCCTACAGGAGCACTGAAGCTTTCTTT. Full variable domain (rest looked up from reference TRBV28 and TRBJ1-1): DVKVTQSSRYLVKRTGEKVFLECVQDMDHENMFWYRQDPGLGLRLIYFSYDVKMKEKGDIPEGYSVSREKKERFSLILESASTNQTSMYLCASSLSYRSTEAFFGQGTRLTVV.

V is TRBV10-3 and J is TRBJ1-2, with 7 positions matching TRBD1. The ends lost 3 bases at V and 3 bases at J; junction bases unmatched: 4. This CDR3 spans 14 amino acids. The germline gives CDR1 ENHRY, CDR2 SYGVKD. CDR3 amino acids: CAISERRGDYGYTF. The CDR3 DNA reads as TGTGCCATCAGTGAACGCAGGGGGGACTATGGCTACACCTTC.

The chain joins TRBV3-1 (or the pseudogene TRBV3-2) to TRBJ1-1, with 10 bases matching TRBD1. V was clipped by 4 bases and J by 11 bases; unmatched bases: 7. Per the germline V gene, CDR1 is LGHDT and CDR2 is YNNKEL (reference sequence). The CDR3 spans 13 residues. The DNA for the CDR3 is TGTGCCAGCAGCCCCCGGGACAGGGGCCTTGCTTTCTTT. This encodes CASSPRDRGLAFF.

The CDR3 loop is CASSQEWGGNQPQHF. The CDR3 DNA reads TGTGCCAGCAGCCAAGAATGGGGCGGCAATCAGCCCCAGCATTTT. The rearrangement joins TRBV4-2 to TRBJ1-5; a weak D match, TRBD1 (5 bases). V was cut by 0 bases and J by 2 bases, with 8 bases left in between. Germline V gene data show CDR1 as LGHNA and CDR2 as YNFKEQ. There are 15 residues in the CDR3.

This clone occurred a few times. The rearrangement uses TRBV3-1 (or the pseudogene TRBV3-2) and TRBJ1-5; weak D call: TRBD1 (5 bases). Trimming cost V 1 base and J 5 bases, with 9 bases left between them. The CDR3 is 14 residues long. The germline gives CDR1 LGHDT, CDR2 YNNKEL (reference sequence). Here the CDR3 DNA reads TGTGCCAGCAGCCAAGCAGGGTTCTATCAGCCCCAGCATTTT. This sequence encodes CASSQAGFYQPQHF.

The CDR3 DNA sequence: TGTGCCAGCAGCTTACGAGGACCCGGGGTCACTGAAGCTTTCTTT. It encodes CASSLRGPGVTEAFF. The rearrangement uses TRBV7-9 and TRBJ1-1; unclear D gene. This CDR3 has 15 residues. CDR1 and CDR2 (germline): SEHNR, FQNEAQ (reference sequence). Between the trimmed V and J ends, which lost 2 bases and 4 bases, there was a span of 14 bases.

This clone came up once. This chain links TRBV20-1 with TRBJ2-7, with D possibly matching TRBD1 (6 bases). The CDR3 has 11 amino acids. Trimming removed 6 bases from V and 10 bases from J, with 16 bases in between. Germline assignment: CDR1 DFQATT and CDR2 SNEGSKA (reference sequence). The CDR3 loop reads CSASDSRRQYF. DNA of the CDR3: TGCAGTGCCTCGGACAGCCGCCGCCAGTACTTC.

This sequence joins TRBV4-3 and TRBJ2-7; a possible D gene is TRBD1 (6 bases). The CDR3 has 15 residues. The V gene's germline CDR1 is LGHNA and CDR2 YSLEER. Trimming left V 1 base short and J 0 bases short, with 10 bases between. The DNA of the CDR3 is TGCGCCAGCAGCCAAGGAGGGACACTCTCCTACGAGCAGTACTTC. Translating it yields CASSQGGTLSYEQYF.